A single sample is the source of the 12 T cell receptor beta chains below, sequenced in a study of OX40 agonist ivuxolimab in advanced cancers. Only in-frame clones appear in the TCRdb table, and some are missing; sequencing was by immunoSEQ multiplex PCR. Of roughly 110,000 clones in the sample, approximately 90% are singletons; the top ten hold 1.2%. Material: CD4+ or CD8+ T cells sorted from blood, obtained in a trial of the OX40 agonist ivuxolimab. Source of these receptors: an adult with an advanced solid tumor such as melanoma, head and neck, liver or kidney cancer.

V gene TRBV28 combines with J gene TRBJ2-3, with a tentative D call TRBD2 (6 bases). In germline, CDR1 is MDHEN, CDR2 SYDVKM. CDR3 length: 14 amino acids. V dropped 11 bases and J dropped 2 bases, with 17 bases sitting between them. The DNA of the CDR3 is TGTGCCCTCTCTCGCGGGGCCCCCACAGATACGCAGTATTTT. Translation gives CALSRGAPTDTQYF.

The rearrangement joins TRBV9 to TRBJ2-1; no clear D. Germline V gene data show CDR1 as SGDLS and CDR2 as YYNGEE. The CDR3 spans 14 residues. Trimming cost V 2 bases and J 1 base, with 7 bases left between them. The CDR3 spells CASSVSSSYNEQFF. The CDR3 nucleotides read TGTGCCAGCAGCGTGTCCAGTTCCTACAATGAGCAGTTCTTC.

CDR3 nucleotides: TGTGCCAGCTCACCCCAGGCTAGCACAGATACGCAGTATTTT. As protein: CASSPQASTDTQYF. The chain couples TRBV18 to TRBJ2-3; D gene unclear. V was cut by 3 bases and J by 0 bases, with 7 bases left in between. The CDR3 is 14 amino acids. The germline CDR1 and CDR2 sequences are KGHSH and LQKENI.

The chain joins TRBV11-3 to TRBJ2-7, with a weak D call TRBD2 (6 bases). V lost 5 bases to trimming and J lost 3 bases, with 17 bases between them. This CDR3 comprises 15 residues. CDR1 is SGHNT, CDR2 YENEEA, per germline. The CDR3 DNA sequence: TGTGCCAGCAGCCGTACGGGGGAAGGCGACTACGAGCAGTACTTC. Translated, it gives CASSRTGEGDYEQYF.

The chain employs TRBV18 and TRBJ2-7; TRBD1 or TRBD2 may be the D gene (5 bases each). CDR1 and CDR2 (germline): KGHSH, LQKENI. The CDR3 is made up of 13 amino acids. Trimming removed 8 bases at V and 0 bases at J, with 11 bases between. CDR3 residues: CASTWDGSYEQYF. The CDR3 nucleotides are TGTGCCAGCACGTGGGACGGCTCCTACGAGCAGTACTTC.

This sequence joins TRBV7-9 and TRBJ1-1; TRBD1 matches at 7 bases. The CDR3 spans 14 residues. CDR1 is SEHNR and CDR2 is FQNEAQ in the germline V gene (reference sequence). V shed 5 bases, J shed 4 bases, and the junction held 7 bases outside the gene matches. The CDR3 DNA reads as TGTGCCAGCAGCCCCCGACAGGGTGTCACTGAAGCTTTCTTT. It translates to CASSPRQGVTEAFF.

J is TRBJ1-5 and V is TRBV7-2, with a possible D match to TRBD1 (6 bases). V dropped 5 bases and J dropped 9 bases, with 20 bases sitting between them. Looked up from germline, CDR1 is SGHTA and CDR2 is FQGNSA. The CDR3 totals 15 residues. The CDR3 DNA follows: TGTGCCAGCAGCGACAGGACAGCCCTAGCTCGGCCCCAGCATTTT. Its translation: CASSDRTALARPQHF.

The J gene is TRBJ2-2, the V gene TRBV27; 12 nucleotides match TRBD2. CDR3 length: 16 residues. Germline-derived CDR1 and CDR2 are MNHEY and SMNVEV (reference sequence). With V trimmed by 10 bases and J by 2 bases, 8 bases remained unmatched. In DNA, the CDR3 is TGTGCCACTGGACTAGCGGGATCCTTTAACACCGGGGAGCTGTTTTTT. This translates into CATGLAGSFNTGELFF.

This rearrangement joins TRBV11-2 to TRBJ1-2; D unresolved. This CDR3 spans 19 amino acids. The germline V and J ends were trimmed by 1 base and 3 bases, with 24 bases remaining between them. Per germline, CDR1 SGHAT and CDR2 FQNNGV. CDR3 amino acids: CASSLVTRRTQWEYYGYTF. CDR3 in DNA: TGTGCCAGCAGCTTAGTCACGAGACGGACCCAGTGGGAGTACTATGGCTACACCTTC.

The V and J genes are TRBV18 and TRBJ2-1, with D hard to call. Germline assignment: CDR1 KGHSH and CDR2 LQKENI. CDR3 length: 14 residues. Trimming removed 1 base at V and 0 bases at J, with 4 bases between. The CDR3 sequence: CASSPHPSYNEQFF. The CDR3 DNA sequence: TGTGCCAGCTCACCACACCCCTCCTACAATGAGCAGTTCTTC.

CDR3 coding DNA: TGTGCCAGCAGCCCTAGGACAGGGGGGGGTCTGGAGACCCAGTACTTC. Its protein is CASSPRTGGGLETQYF. The chain is built from TRBV7-2 and TRBJ2-5, with 10 bases aligning to TRBD1. From germline, CDR1 is SGHTA and CDR2 FQGNSA. The CDR3 runs 16 residues. Trimming at V came to 5 bases and at J to 5 bases, leaving 11 bases not matched to a gene.

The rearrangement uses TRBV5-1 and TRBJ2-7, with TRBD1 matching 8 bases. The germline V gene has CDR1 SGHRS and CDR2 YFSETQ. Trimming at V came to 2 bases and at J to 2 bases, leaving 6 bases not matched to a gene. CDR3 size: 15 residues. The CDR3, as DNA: TGCGCCAGCAGCTTTACCGGGACAGGAACCTACGAGCAGTACTTC. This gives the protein CASSFTGTGTYEQYF.